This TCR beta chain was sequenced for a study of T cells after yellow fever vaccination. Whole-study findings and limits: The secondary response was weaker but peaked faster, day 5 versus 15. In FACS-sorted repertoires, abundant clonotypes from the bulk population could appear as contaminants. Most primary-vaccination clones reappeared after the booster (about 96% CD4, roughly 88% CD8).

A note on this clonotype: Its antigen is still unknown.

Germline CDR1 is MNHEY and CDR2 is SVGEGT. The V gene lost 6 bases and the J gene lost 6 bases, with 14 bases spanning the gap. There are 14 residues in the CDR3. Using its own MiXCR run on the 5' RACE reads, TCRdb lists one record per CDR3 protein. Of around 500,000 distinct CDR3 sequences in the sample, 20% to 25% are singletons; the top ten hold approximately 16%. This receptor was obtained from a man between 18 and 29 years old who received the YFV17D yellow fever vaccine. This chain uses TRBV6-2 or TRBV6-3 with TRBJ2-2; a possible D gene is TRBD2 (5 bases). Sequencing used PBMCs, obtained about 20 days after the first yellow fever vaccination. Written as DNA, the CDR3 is TGTGCCAGCAGCCTAATCACTAGTTCCGGGGAGCTGTTTTTT. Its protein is CASSLITSSGELFF.